The T cell receptor beta chain under discussion was sequenced for a study of T-cell reconstitution after alpha-beta-depleted transplantation in children. The V gene's germline CDR1 is SGHRS and CDR2 YFSETQ. This CDR3 has 15 amino acids. Losses at the gene ends were 4 bases for V and 3 bases for J; bases not matched to a gene: 4. Unique molecular identifiers were built into the TCRbeta library. TCRdb called the PCR reads again in MiXCR, with one record for every CDR3 protein. The table includes 700,000 to 850,000 distinct CDR3 sequences, around 15% detected once. This clonotype has a handful of counts.

The receptor's source is a male patient aged 10 to 17 who had a stem cell transplant for acute lymphoblastic leukemia, so the T cells may come from the graft donor. The specimen was PBMCs, mostly from graft donor cells, collected 360 days after TCRalphabeta/CD19-depleted stem cell transplant. The chain employs TRBV5-1 and TRBJ2-1, with 10 positions matching TRBD1. CDR3 amino acids: CASSGRDRGYNEQFF. The DNA of the CDR3 is TGCGCCAGCAGCGGCCGGGACAGGGGCTACAATGAGCAGTTCTTC.